The sequence of this T cell receptor (beta chain) was determined in a study of cytomegalovirus exposure and HLA in healthy donors. On this clone itself: Its antigen remains unidentified.

The study ran its PCR with 60 Vbeta and 13 Jbeta primers. Using immunoSEQ multiplex PCR, the repertoire was profiled, and TCRdb retains in-frame clones only, with some absent. This sample has about 190,000 clones, with around 80% found just once. Germline V gives CDR1 MNHEY, CDR2 SVGAGI. V gave up 5 bases and J gave up 0 bases; unmatched junction bases: 2. The CDR3 sequence is 14 residues long. Points from the study as a whole: As immune exposure information, only CMV serostatus was available. Using a false discovery rate of 0.05, a later analysis showed that approximately 17,000 TCR beta sequences were associated with HLA alleles. There were three CMV-associated chains whose specificity for CMV antigens was confirmed in vitro.

The sequencing sample was made of PBMCs. This receptor was identified in a boy aged 2 to 9 in good health and CMV-seronegative. The genes are TRBV6-5 and TRBJ1-1; 8 bases match TRBD1. The CDR3 region is CASSRDRMNTEAFF. The CDR3, as DNA: TGTGCCAGCAGTCGGGACAGGATGAACACTGAAGCTTTCTTT.